This TCR beta chain came from a study of vaccination effects on CD4 cells after COVID-19 (dated 2022 in TCRdb). Looking at the study overall: In the ViraFEST assay, PBMC were stimulated with viral peptide pools, and antigen-specific CD4+ T cell clonotypes were then identified by expansion using TCR sequencing. Post-vaccine samples across the study were collected a median of 72 days after the second dose, with a range of 14 to 241. Approximately 2 million PBMC per well were cultured in IMDM with 5% human AB serum, around 9.1 IU/ml IL-2 and gentamicin, plus 10 ug/ml peptides. The study compared SARS-CoV-2 spike-specific CD4+ TCR repertoires before and after mRNA vaccination in COVID-19 convalescent patients and infection-naive vaccine recipients. Altogether, roughly 10 COVID-19 convalescent patients and 4 SARS-CoV-2-naive healthy vaccine recipients made up the full study. The Oncomine TCR Beta short-read assay on an Illumina iSeq 100 was used to sequence cultures from other donors in the study.

A note on this clone: Its antigen is not yet known. Qualities for individual bases were not recorded, and no much larger clone is one base off.

What the study reported, not specific to this receptor: The study was limited by a small number of convalescent patients and lacked early post-infection timepoints. Clones induced by infection and clones induced by vaccination both contracted markedly at late timepoints after vaccination, which fits with T cell responses waning over time. Among healthy vaccine recipients, nearly all vaccine-induced clones were SARS-CoV-2 mono-reactive, and just 1 of 255 was cross-reactive with common cold coronaviruses.

Libraries were prepared through the immunoSEQ multiplex PCR assay. DNA from the CD4+ T cells that had been cultured and isolated underwent TCR beta CDR3 sequencing. Per the original workflow: Non-productive TCR sequences were removed, reads were trimmed to the CDR3 region, and CDR3s of at least 7 amino acids were retained. Antigen-specific clonotypes were identified using the MANAFEST web app by comparison of expansion in peptide wells against reference cultures. For clones to be considered positive, expansion at FDR<0.05 versus reference and all other wells, an odds ratio above 5, and a frequency above 0.1% in two replicate wells were required. Cross-reactive clonotypes were defined as significantly expanded in SARS-CoV-2 spike wells and in at least one common cold coronavirus spike condition. Levenshtein distance calculated with the stringdist R package was used to assess CDR3 similarity, and unrooted trees were constructed with ape in R 3.6.1. TCRdb took over this immuneACCESS table, retaining in-frame rearrangements with V and J assigned. Such tables are incomplete; in checked studies, under half of the missing clones stem from an unresolved V gene, and the remainder is unexplained. The V and J calls and clone size are taken from that table; D and trimming were inferred from the DNA. Counted in this sample were around 66,000 clones; 70% to 75% of them appeared once. Approximately 2% of the sample rests with the top ten.

CDR1 is given as SNHLY and CDR2 as FYNNEI, both from the germline V gene. CDR3 length: 16 amino acids, cysteine to phenylalanine. Only CDR3 DNA remains: 48 bases, in frame from the first base. Trimming takes 2 bases from V and 0 bases from J, and the germline ends sit 11 bases apart. After approximately eleven days of culture, CD4+ T cells were isolated with the EasySep CD4+ T cell isolation kit. Two doses of either the BNT162b2 or the mRNA-1273 mRNA SARS-CoV-2 vaccine were administered to participants. The absence of prior SARS-CoV-2 infection in healthy vaccine recipients was confirmed by negative nucleocapsid antibodies before and after vaccination. Half of the culture medium was replaced with fresh IL-2-containing medium on days 3 and 7. Unless noted otherwise, every peptide stimulation condition was grown in triplicate wells. PBMC were separated from whole blood using Ficoll-Paque Plus gradient centrifugation and were then either cryopreserved at -140C or used fresh. The QIAamp micro DNA kit was used to extract genomic DNA from the cultured CD4+ T cells.

Recombination joined TRBV2 with TRBJ1-5; no confident D gene assignment can be made. The sequence was collected from a human donor who received a COVID-19 vaccine. Sequenced here: CD4+ T cells from PBMCs cultured without peptide, sampled after COVID-19 vaccination. This receptor has the CDR3 CASSEFGRNSNQPQHF. In nucleotides, the sequence is TGTGCCAGCAGTGAATTCGGCAGAAATAGCAATCAGCCCCAGCATTTT. This CDR3, with the reference TRBV2 and TRBJ1-5 proteins standing in past its ends, gives the full variable domain EPEVTQTPSHQVTQMGQEVILRCVPISNHLYFYWYRQILGQKVEFLVSFYNNEISEKSEIFDDQFSVERPDGSNFTLKIRSTKLEDSAMYFCASSEFGRNSNQPQHFGDGTRLSIL.